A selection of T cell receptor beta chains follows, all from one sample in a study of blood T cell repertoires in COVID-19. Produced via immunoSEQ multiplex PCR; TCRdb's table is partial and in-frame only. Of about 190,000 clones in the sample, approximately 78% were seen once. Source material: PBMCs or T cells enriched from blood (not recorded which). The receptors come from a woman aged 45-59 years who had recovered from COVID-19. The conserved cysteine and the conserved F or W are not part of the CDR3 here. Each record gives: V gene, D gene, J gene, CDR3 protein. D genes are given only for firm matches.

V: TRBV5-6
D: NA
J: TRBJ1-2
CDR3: ASSGDTVGGYT

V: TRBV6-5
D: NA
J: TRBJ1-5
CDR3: ASNIPNQPQH

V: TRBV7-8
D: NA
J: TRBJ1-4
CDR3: ASSKQTGFRGEKLF

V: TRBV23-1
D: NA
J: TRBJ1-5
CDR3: ASLGRGREGQPQH

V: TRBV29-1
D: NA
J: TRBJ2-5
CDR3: SVEGRGETQY

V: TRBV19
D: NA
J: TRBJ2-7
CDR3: ASSIGEGVGREQY

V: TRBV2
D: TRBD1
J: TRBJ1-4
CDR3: ASSSRGGEKLF

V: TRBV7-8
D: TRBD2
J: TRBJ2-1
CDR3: ASSSGRGAYNEQF

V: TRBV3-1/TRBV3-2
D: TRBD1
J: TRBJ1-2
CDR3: ASSQDPGTAGYT

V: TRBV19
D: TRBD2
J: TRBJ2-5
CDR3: ASSTGTTLPYQETQY

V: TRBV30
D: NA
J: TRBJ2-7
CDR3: AWARQEEGEQY

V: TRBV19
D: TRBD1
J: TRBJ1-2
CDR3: ASNPGGYYGYT

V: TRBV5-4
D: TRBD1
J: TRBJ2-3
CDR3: ASSKTGTGVTDTQY

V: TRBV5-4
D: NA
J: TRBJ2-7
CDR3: ASSLGDISGSYEQY

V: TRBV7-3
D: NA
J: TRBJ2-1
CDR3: ASSLNPSPPHTNEQF

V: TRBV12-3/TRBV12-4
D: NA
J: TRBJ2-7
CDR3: ASRGESYEQY

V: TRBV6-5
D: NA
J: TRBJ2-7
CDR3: ASSYYPSGQPYEQY

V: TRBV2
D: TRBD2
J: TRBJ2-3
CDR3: ASSVGRGPTDTQY

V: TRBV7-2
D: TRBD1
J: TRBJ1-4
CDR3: ASSLGAGGNEKLF

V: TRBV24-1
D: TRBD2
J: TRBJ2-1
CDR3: ATSEGGISGMSSYNEQF

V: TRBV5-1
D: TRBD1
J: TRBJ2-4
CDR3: ASAVGTANIQY

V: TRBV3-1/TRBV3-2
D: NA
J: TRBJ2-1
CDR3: ASSRSGIEQF

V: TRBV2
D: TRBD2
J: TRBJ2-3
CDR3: ASSVRLAMNTQY

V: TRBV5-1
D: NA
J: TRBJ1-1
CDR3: ASSDGGLHTEAF

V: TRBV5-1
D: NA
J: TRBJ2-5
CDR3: ASSWGRTGAGETQY

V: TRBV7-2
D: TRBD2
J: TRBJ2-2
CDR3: ASSLRLAGAGTGELF

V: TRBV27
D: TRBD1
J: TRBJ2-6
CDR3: ASSTLDRAGANVLT

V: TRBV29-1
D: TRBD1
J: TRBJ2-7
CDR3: SVALGDRSSYEQY

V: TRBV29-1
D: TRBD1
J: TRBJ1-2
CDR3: SVERDRAGGGYT

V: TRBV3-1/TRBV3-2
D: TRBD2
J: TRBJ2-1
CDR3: ASTETSGRSYNEQF

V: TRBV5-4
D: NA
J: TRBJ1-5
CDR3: ASSLQGPGQPQH

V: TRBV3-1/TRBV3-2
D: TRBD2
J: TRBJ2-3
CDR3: ASSQLGSGEADTQY

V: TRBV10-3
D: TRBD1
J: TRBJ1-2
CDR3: AIRSPDRANYGYT

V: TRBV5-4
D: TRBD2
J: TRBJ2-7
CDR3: ASSPTSGNRNEQY

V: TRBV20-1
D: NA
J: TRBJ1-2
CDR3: SASGVAGYT